Listed here are 13 T cell receptor beta chains from one sample, sequenced in a study of blood T cell repertoires in COVID-19 (dated by TCRdb to 2018 to 2021). Libraries were prepared through the immunoSEQ multiplex PCR assay. Entries here come from immuneACCESS through TCRdb and include only in-frame sequences with V and J called. Some clones fail to appear in such tables; in the studies checked, an unresolved V gene covers under half of the shortfall, and the cause of the remainder is unknown. The sample table shows approximately 170,000 clones, and approximately 89% are seen once. 3% to 4% of the sample rests with the top ten. The material sequenced was peripheral blood. The receptors shown here come from a man in his 70s with acute or convalescent COVID-19.

The gene calls are TRBV11-2 and TRBJ1-2; 11 bases match TRBD1. V lost 4 bases, J lost 8 bases, and 12 bases stayed unmatched. CDR1 and CDR2 from the germline V gene are SGHAT and FQNNGV. This CDR3 contains 16 residues. The CDR3 reads CASSSIRTGGYRGYTF. The CDR3, as DNA: TGTGCCAGCAGCTCCATAAGGACAGGGGGCTATAGGGGCTACACCTTC.

On this clone: Other nucleotide sequences from this sample produce the same CDR3. The V gene is TRBV27, the J gene TRBJ2-7, with 9 bases that match TRBD1. Germline trimming cut 4 bases from V and 3 bases from J; bases unmatched to any gene: 1. Germline values: CDR1 MNHEY, CDR2 SMNVEV (reference sequence). The CDR3 contains 13 residues. Here the CDR3 DNA reads TGTGCCAGCAGTTCGGGACAGGGCTACGAGCAGTACTTC. This codes for CASSSGQGYEQYF.

This clone showed up just once. The chain uses TRBV5-1 and TRBJ2-7; TRBD2 matches at 9 bases. J was trimmed by 1 base and V by 4 bases; bases with no gene match: 3. This CDR3 region has 14 residues. Germline values: CDR1 SGHRS, CDR2 YFSETQ. The CDR3 DNA reads TGCGCCAGCAGCAGGACTAGCGAATCCTACGAGCAGTACTTC. This translates into CASSRTSESYEQYF.

The chain carries TRBV3-1 (or the pseudogene TRBV3-2) and TRBJ1-1, with 9 positions matching TRBD1. Losses at the gene ends were 4 bases for V and 1 base for J; bases not matched to a gene: 7. Germline CDR1 and CDR2: LGHDT and YNNKEL (reference sequence). This CDR3 has 16 residues. CDR3 sequence (DNA): TGTGCCAGCAGCCCCCTACAGGGGGCCAAGAACACTGAAGCTTTCTTT. The encoded protein is CASSPLQGAKNTEAFF.

The chain carries TRBV18 and TRBJ2-7, with TRBD2 identical over 13 bases. Germline V gene sequence: CDR1 KGHSH, CDR2 LQKENI. The CDR3 is made up of 15 amino acids. J lost 7 bases, V lost 3 bases, and 6 bases had no gene match. DNA for the CDR3: TGTGCCAGCTCACCCGGACTAGCGGGAGTTCGAGAGCAGTACTTC. Its protein is CASSPGLAGVREQYF.

This rearrangement joins TRBV12-3 or TRBV12-4 to TRBJ1-2; D not resolved. The V end was cut by 3 bases, the J end by 5 bases, with 7 bases between. The CDR3 loop spans 12 amino acids. The CDR3 loop reads CASSLVYYGYTF. CDR3 nucleotides: TGTGCCAGCAGTTTGGTCTATTATGGCTACACCTTC.

V usage is TRBV27 and J usage is TRBJ1-6, with D tentatively TRBD1 (5 bases). The germline CDR1 and CDR2 sequences are MNHEY and SMNVEV (reference sequence). The CDR3 has 17 amino acids. V dropped 2 bases and J dropped 3 bases, with 14 bases sitting between them. This chain's CDR3 is CASSLGQGSYYNSPLHF. The CDR3 nucleotides are TGTGCCAGCAGTTTAGGGCAGGGTAGTTACTATAATTCACCCCTCCACTTT.

DNA for the CDR3: TGTGCCAGCAGGGGGGCCTATGGCTACACCTTC. Amino acid sequence: CASRGAYGYTF. This chain uses TRBV2 with TRBJ1-2; perhaps TRBD1 as D (6 bases). The CDR3 totals 11 residues. Per the germline V gene, CDR1 is SNHLY and CDR2 is FYNNEI. The ends were cut back, 6 bases at V and 4 bases at J, with 6 bases in the middle.

This chain connects TRBV5-1 to TRBJ2-3; D is perhaps TRBD2 (6 bases). Germline V gene sequence: CDR1 SGHRS, CDR2 YFSETQ. CDR3 length: 17 amino acids. V lost 4 bases and J lost 0, with 18 bases in between. The CDR3 nucleotides read TGCGCCAGCAGCCCAACCCGGGGGAGAGCTAGCACAGATACGCAGTATTTT. It yields the protein CASSPTRGRASTDTQYF.

The V call is TRBV11-3, the J call TRBJ1-3; a possible D gene is TRBD1 (6 bases). This CDR3 has 17 amino acids. Germline CDR1 and CDR2: SGHNT and YENEEA. The V and J ends lost 3 bases and 4 bases respectively, with 19 bases between them. The CDR3 region has the DNA TGTGCCAGCAGCTTCGGGGCCACAGGGAAAAAAGGAAACACCATATATTTT. Amino acid sequence: CASSFGATGKKGNTIYF.

The chain joins TRBV30 to TRBJ1-1; weak D call: TRBD1 (6 bases). The CDR3 is 14 amino acids. Trimming stripped 4 bases from V and 5 bases from J, with 17 bases between. CDR1 is GTSNPN, CDR2 SVGIG, per germline (reference sequence). CDR3 sequence: CAWTPRGGRTEAFF. The CDR3 DNA reads as TGTGCCTGGACCCCAAGGGGGGGCAGGACTGAAGCTTTCTTT.

The chain couples TRBV4-2 to TRBJ2-5, with TRBD2 matching 11 bases. The V gene end was trimmed by 5 bases and the J gene end by 0 bases; junction bases not matched to a gene: 8. Germline V gene lookup returns CDR1 LGHNA and CDR2 YNFKEQ. This CDR3 is built from 17 residues. CDR3 bases: TGTGCCAGCAGCGCTAGCGGGGGGCCGTCGTACCAAGAGACCCAGTACTTC. This codes for CASSASGGPSYQETQYF.

The chain links TRBV5-1 to TRBJ1-2; TRBD1 aligns across 10 bases. CDR3 length: 14 amino acids. Germline V gene lookup returns CDR1 SGHRS and CDR2 YFSETQ. V was clipped by 2 bases and J by 8 bases; unmatched bases: 6. Here the CDR3 reads CASSFSGTGDGYTF. CDR3 sequence (DNA): TGCGCCAGCAGCTTTTCCGGGACAGGGGACGGCTACACCTTC.